This is a list of T cell receptor beta chains from one sample in a study of cytomegalovirus exposure and HLA in healthy donors. Only in-frame clones appear in the TCRdb table, and some are missing; sequencing was by immunoSEQ multiplex PCR. The repertoire includes approximately 160,000 clones, roughly four fifths of them detected once, and 4.8% sits in the top ten. Sample: PBMCs. These receptor sequences come from a girl aged 10 to 17 in good health and CMV-seropositive. Both conserved end residues are part of each CDR3. A D gene is named only where the DNA matches it firmly. Not all rows give a size; the values are once, few, many and, for expanded clones, a class.

D gene: -; V gene: TRBV20-1; clone size: -; J gene: TRBJ2-7; CDR3 length: 11; CDR3 protein: CSALQGSEQYF; CDR3 DNA: TGCAGTGCGCTACAGGGTTCCGAGCAGTACTTC
D gene: TRBD1; V gene: TRBV15; clone size: -; J gene: TRBJ1-1; CDR3 length: 14; CDR3 protein: CATSRGQTNTEAFF; CDR3 DNA: TGTGCCACCAGCAGGGGACAGACGAACACTGAAGCTTTCTTT
D gene: TRBD1; V gene: TRBV27; clone size: -; J gene: TRBJ1-2; CDR3 length: 18; CDR3 protein: CASSLLTKPGQGNYGYTF; CDR3 DNA: TGTGCCAGCAGTTTATTGACCAAACCGGGACAGGGTAACTATGGCTACACCTTC
D gene: TRBD2; V gene: TRBV9; clone size: -; J gene: TRBJ2-1; CDR3 length: 14; CDR3 protein: CASSVGVAGDEQFF; CDR3 DNA: TGTGCCAGCAGCGTAGGGGTAGCGGGGGATGAGCAGTTCTTC
D gene: TRBD1; V gene: TRBV10-3; clone size: medium-sized; J gene: TRBJ1-1; CDR3 length: 14; CDR3 protein: CAIRETGLGTEAFF; CDR3 DNA: TGTGCCATCAGAGAGACAGGGCTGGGGACTGAAGCTTTCTTT
D gene: -; V gene: TRBV11-3; clone size: -; J gene: TRBJ1-2; CDR3 length: 14; CDR3 protein: CASSLGSLLNGYTF; CDR3 DNA: TGTGCCAGCAGCTTAGGTAGCCTCCTAAATGGCTACACCTTC
D gene: -; V gene: TRBV5-1; clone size: -; J gene: TRBJ1-2; CDR3 length: 14; CDR3 protein: CASSLDRPNYGYTF; CDR3 DNA: TGCGCCAGCAGCTTGGACAGGCCGAACTATGGCTACACCTTC
D gene: -; V gene: TRBV19; clone size: -; J gene: TRBJ2-3; CDR3 length: 11; CDR3 protein: CASSARETQYF; CDR3 DNA: TGTGCCAGTAGTGCCAGGGAAACGCAGTATTTT
D gene: -; V gene: TRBV19; clone size: -; J gene: TRBJ2-7; CDR3 length: 13; CDR3 protein: CASSPADSYEQYF; CDR3 DNA: TGTGCCAGCTCACCAGCGGATTCCTACGAGCAGTACTTC
D gene: -; V gene: TRBV30; clone size: -; J gene: TRBJ1-2; CDR3 length: 13; CDR3 protein: CAWSRNAGYGYTF; CDR3 DNA: TGTGCCTGGAGTAGGAACGCGGGCTATGGCTACACCTTC
D gene: TRBD1; V gene: TRBV19; clone size: once; J gene: TRBJ1-2; CDR3 length: 16; CDR3 protein: CASSTTGAGAGYGYTF; CDR3 DNA: TGTGCCAGTAGCACGACAGGGGCCGGGGCGGGGTATGGCTACACCTTC
D gene: -; V gene: TRBV2; clone size: -; J gene: TRBJ1-3; CDR3 length: 13; CDR3 protein: CASRLDSGNTIYF; CDR3 DNA: TGTGCCAGTAGACTCGACTCTGGAAACACCATATATTTT
D gene: TRBD1; V gene: TRBV7-9; clone size: -; J gene: TRBJ1-1; CDR3 length: 18; CDR3 protein: CASSPRVSPGQGSSEAFF; CDR3 DNA: TGTGCCAGCAGCCCTAGAGTAAGCCCGGGACAGGGGTCCTCCGAGGCTTTCTTT
D gene: -; V gene: TRBV5-6; clone size: -; J gene: TRBJ1-1; CDR3 length: 16; CDR3 protein: CASRRRTVRGNTEAFF; CDR3 DNA: TGTGCCAGCAGACGACGAACCGTACGGGGGAACACTGAAGCTTTCTTT
D gene: TRBD1; V gene: TRBV11-1; clone size: -; J gene: TRBJ2-1; CDR3 length: 11; CDR3 protein: CASSSRDRGFF; CDR3 DNA: TGTGCCAGCAGCTCCCGGGACAGGGGCTTCTTC
D gene: -; V gene: TRBV21-1; clone size: -; J gene: TRBJ1-5; CDR3 length: 12; CDR3 protein: CASSATAQPQHF; CDR3 DNA: TGTGCCAGCAGCGCGACAGCTCAGCCCCAGCATTTT
D gene: TRBD1; V gene: TRBV28; clone size: -; J gene: TRBJ1-2; CDR3 length: 14; CDR3 protein: CASSWGQDNYGYTF; CDR3 DNA: TGTGCCAGCAGTTGGGGACAGGATAACTATGGCTACACCTTC
D gene: -; V gene: TRBV5-1; clone size: -; J gene: TRBJ1-3; CDR3 length: 14; CDR3 protein: CASSSQGGGNTIYF; CDR3 DNA: TGCGCCAGCAGCTCGCAGGGTGGTGGAAACACCATATATTTT
D gene: -; V gene: TRBV4-1; clone size: -; J gene: TRBJ2-5; CDR3 length: 13; CDR3 protein: CASSQANQETQYF; CDR3 DNA: TGCGCCAGCAGCCAAGCCAATCAAGAGACCCAGTACTTC
D gene: TRBD1; V gene: TRBV12-5; clone size: -; J gene: TRBJ2-5; CDR3 length: 16; CDR3 protein: CASGLVIPNRGLKQYF; CDR3 DNA: TGTGCTAGTGGTTTGGTAATCCCCAACAGGGGGCTCAAGCAGTACTTC
D gene: TRBD2; V gene: TRBV5-1; clone size: once; J gene: TRBJ2-5; CDR3 length: 15; CDR3 protein: CASSQLAGIQETQYF; CDR3 DNA: TGCGCCAGCAGCCAACTAGCGGGGATCCAAGAGACCCAGTACTTC
D gene: -; V gene: TRBV7-2; clone size: once; J gene: TRBJ1-1; CDR3 length: 15; CDR3 protein: CASSLGTGRGTEAFF; CDR3 DNA: TGTGCCAGCAGCTTAGGAACAGGGCGAGGCACTGAAGCTTTCTTT
D gene: -; V gene: TRBV4-1; clone size: -; J gene: TRBJ1-3; CDR3 length: 18; CDR3 protein: CASSQVFARAHSGNTIYF; CDR3 DNA: TGCGCCAGCAGCCAAGTATTCGCGCGGGCGCACTCTGGAAACACCATATATTTT
D gene: -; V gene: TRBV6-5; clone size: few; J gene: TRBJ1-1; CDR3 length: 15; CDR3 protein: CASSYSFGGNTEAFF; CDR3 DNA: TGTGCCAGCAGTTACTCGTTCGGCGGTAACACTGAAGCTTTCTTT
D gene: TRBD1; V gene: TRBV6-5; clone size: -; J gene: TRBJ1-3; CDR3 length: 15; CDR3 protein: CASSPDRSSGNTIYF; CDR3 DNA: TGTGCCAGCAGCCCGGACAGGAGCTCTGGAAACACCATATATTTT
D gene: -; V gene: TRBV4-1; clone size: -; J gene: TRBJ1-1; CDR3 length: 16; CDR3 protein: CASSQDPRSPYTEAFF; CDR3 DNA: TGCGCCAGCAGCCAAGATCCGCGGTCCCCCTACACTGAAGCTTTCTTT
D gene: -; V gene: TRBV7-8; clone size: few; J gene: TRBJ1-2; CDR3 length: 19; CDR3 protein: CASSLWRAAVRSANYGYTF; CDR3 DNA: TGTGCCAGCAGCTTATGGCGGGCGGCGGTGAGGTCAGCTAACTATGGCTACACCTTC
D gene: -; V gene: TRBV28; clone size: once; J gene: TRBJ1-2; CDR3 length: 12; CDR3 protein: CASSLATYGYTF; CDR3 DNA: TGTGCCAGCAGTTTAGCTACCTATGGCTACACCTTC
D gene: TRBD2; V gene: TRBV4-1; clone size: once; J gene: TRBJ2-1; CDR3 length: 18; CDR3 protein: CASSQALAGGPLYNEQFF; CDR3 DNA: TGCGCCAGCAGCCAAGCACTAGCGGGGGGTCCCCTCTACAATGAGCAGTTCTTC
D gene: -; V gene: TRBV7-9; clone size: -; J gene: TRBJ1-2; CDR3 length: 13; CDR3 protein: CASSPDPTYGYTF; CDR3 DNA: TGTGCCAGCAGCCCCGACCCGACTTATGGCTACACCTTC
D gene: TRBD2; V gene: TRBV9; clone size: -; J gene: TRBJ2-1; CDR3 length: 15; CDR3 protein: CASGRAGGSYNEQFF; CDR3 DNA: TGTGCCAGCGGAAGAGCGGGGGGCTCCTACAATGAGCAGTTCTTC
D gene: TRBD1; V gene: TRBV5-5; clone size: -; J gene: TRBJ1-1; CDR3 length: 15; CDR3 protein: CASSSHDRGLTEAFF; CDR3 DNA: TGTGCCAGCAGCTCCCATGACAGGGGGCTCACTGAAGCTTTCTTT
D gene: -; V gene: TRBV6-1; clone size: -; J gene: TRBJ2-7; CDR3 length: 15; CDR3 protein: CASSGTTVSPYEQYF; CDR3 DNA: TGTGCCAGCAGTGGCACGACAGTTTCCCCCTACGAGCAGTACTTC
D gene: -; V gene: TRBV9; clone size: -; J gene: TRBJ1-2; CDR3 length: 15; CDR3 protein: CASSPRTAANYGYTF; CDR3 DNA: TGTGCCAGCAGCCCTAGGACAGCCGCTAACTATGGCTACACCTTC
D gene: -; V gene: TRBV6-6; clone size: -; J gene: TRBJ1-2; CDR3 length: 13; CDR3 protein: CASSYTENYGYTF; CDR3 DNA: TGTGCCAGCAGTTACACGGAGAACTATGGCTACACCTTC
D gene: TRBD2; V gene: TRBV11-3; clone size: -; J gene: TRBJ2-3; CDR3 length: 16; CDR3 protein: CASSLAGGLSTDTQYF; CDR3 DNA: TGTGCCAGCAGCTTAGCGGGGGGACTTAGCACAGATACGCAGTATTTT
D gene: TRBD1; V gene: TRBV2; clone size: -; J gene: TRBJ1-1; CDR3 length: 15; CDR3 protein: CASSETDRATAEAFF; CDR3 DNA: TGTGCCAGCAGTGAGACCGACAGGGCTACCGCTGAAGCTTTCTTT